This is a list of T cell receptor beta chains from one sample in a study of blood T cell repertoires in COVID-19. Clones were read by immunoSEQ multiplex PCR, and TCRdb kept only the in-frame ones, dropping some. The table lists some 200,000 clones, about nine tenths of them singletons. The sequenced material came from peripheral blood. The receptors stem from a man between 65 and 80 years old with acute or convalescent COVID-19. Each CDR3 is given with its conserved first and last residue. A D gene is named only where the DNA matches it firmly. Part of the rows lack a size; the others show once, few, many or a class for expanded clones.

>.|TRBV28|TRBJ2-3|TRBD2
TGTGCCAGCAGTGTAGCGGGAGTAGCGACAGATACGCAGTATTTT
CASSVAGVATDTQYF
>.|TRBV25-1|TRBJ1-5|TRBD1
TGTGCCAGCAGTGAAACCGGACAGGATGATCACAATCAGCCCCAGCATTTT
CASSETGQDDHNQPQHF
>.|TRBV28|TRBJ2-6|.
TGTGCCAGCAGCTTCGGTGGGGCCAACGTCCTGACTTTC
CASSFGGANVLTF
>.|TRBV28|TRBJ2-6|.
TGTGCCAGTCGCCAGGGGAGCTCTGGGGCCAACGTCCTGACTTTC
CASRQGSSGANVLTF
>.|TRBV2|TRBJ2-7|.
TGTGCCAGCAGTGCCCCTCGGAGCTCCTACGAGCAGTACTTC
CASSAPRSSYEQYF
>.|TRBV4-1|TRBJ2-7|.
TGCGCCAGCAGCCAAGTACGTCAGGGACTCAACGAGCAGTACTTC
CASSQVRQGLNEQYF
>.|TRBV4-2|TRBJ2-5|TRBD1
TGTGCCAGCAGCCAAGATAGGGGACAGGGGGTGACCCAGTACTTC
CASSQDRGQGVTQYF
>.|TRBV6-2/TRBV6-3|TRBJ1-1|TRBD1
TGTGCCAGCAGTCGAGGACAGGAGATGAACACTGAAGCTTTCTTT
CASSRGQEMNTEAFF
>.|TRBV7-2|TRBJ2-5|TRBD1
TGTGCCAGCAGCATGGACAGGTACCAAGAGACCCAGTACTTC
CASSMDRYQETQYF
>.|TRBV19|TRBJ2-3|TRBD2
TGTGCCAGTAGGCGGACTAGCGGACACACAGATACGCAGTATTTT
CASRRTSGHTDTQYF
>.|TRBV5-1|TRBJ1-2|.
TGCGCCAGCAGCTTGGACGAACAGGGCGGCTATGGCTACACCTTC
CASSLDEQGGYGYTF
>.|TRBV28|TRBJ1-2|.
TGTGCCAGCAGTTTAAGTCCCCTTACGAGAGGTGGCTACACCTTC
CASSLSPLTRGGYTF
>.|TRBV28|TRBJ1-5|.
TGTGCCAGCAGTTTTGGTGTCTTACAACAGCCCCAGCATTTT
CASSFGVLQQPQHF
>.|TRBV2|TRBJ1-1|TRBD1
TGTGCCACCCAAAGGAGGACAGGGCGCGGGGGAGTGAACACTGAAGCTTTCTTT
CATQRRTGRGGVNTEAFF
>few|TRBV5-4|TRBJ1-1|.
TGTGCCAGCAGCTTTCGACAGAAGAACACTGAAGCTTTCTTT
CASSFRQKNTEAFF
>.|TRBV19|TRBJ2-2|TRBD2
TGTGCCAGTAGTATCCGGAGTAGCGGGAGGAGGGAGCTGTTTTTT
CASSIRSSGRRELFF
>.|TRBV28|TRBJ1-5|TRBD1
TGTGCCAGCAGCCGCCGGGACAGCTATCAGCCCCAGCATTTT
CASSRRDSYQPQHF
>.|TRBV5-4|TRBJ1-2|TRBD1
TGTGCCAGCAGCCCACCGGGACAGTTCTATGGCTACACCTTC
CASSPPGQFYGYTF
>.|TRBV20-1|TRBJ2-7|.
TGCAGTGCTGCCAGTGGGAGCGGAGCGTACTTC
CSAASGSGAYF
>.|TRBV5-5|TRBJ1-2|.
TGTGCCAGCAGCTTACTGGACACCCCCGATGGCTATGGCTACACCTTC
CASSLLDTPDGYGYTF
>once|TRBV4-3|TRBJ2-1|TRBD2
TGCGCCAGCAGCCAAGAAGTCTGGCTAGCGGGAACCAATGAGCAGTTCTTC
CASSQEVWLAGTNEQFF
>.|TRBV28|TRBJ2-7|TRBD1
TGTGCCAGTCAGGGACAGGGACTTACCCTTTCTTACGAGCAGTACTTC
CASQGQGLTLSYEQYF
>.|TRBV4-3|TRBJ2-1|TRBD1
TGCGCCAGCAGCCAAAGGACAGGGTCTTACAATGAGCAGTTCTTC
CASSQRTGSYNEQFF
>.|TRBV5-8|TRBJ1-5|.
TGTGCCAGCGCTAGGAGGGTTAGCAATCAGCCCCAGCATTTT
CASARRVSNQPQHF
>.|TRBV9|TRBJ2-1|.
TGTGCCAGCAGCGTATCCAGATACAATGAGCAGTTCTTC
CASSVSRYNEQFF
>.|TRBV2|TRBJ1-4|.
TGTGCCAGCAAGAACAGGGTTTTTGAAAAACTGTTTTTT
CASKNRVFEKLFF
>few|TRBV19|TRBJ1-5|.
TGTGCCAGTAGTATGTTTTGGGGTAGCGGGAGTCAGCCCCAGCATTTT
CASSMFWGSGSQPQHF
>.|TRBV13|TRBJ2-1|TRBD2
TGTGCCAGCAGCGAGACGGGACTAGGGAATGAGCAGTTCTTC
CASSETGLGNEQFF
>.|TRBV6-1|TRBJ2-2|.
TGTGCCAGCAGTGAAAGGCGGGAAGCCGGGGAGCTGTTTTTT
CASSERREAGELFF
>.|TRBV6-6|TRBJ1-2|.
TGTGCCAGCAGTTACTCGGGCCATAATGGCTACACCTTC
CASSYSGHNGYTF
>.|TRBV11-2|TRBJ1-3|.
TGTGCCAGCAGCTCGGGGATCTCTGGAAACACCATATATTTT
CASSSGISGNTIYF
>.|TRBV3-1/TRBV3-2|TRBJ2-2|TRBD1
TGTGCCAGCAGCCAAGATTATGGGACAGGGACCGGGGAGCTGTTTTTT
CASSQDYGTGTGELFF
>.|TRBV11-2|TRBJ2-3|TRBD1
TGTGCCAGCAGCCGCCCCCATAATACAGGGGGCACAGATACGCAGTATTTT
CASSRPHNTGGTDTQYF
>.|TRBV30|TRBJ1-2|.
TGTGCCTGGAGTGTATCGGGGAACTATGGCTACACCTTC
CAWSVSGNYGYTF